The 16 T cell receptor beta chains in this list originate from one sample, sequenced in a study of radiotherapy plus CTLA-4 blockade in lung cancer. Measured with immunoSEQ multiplex PCR; TCRdb has only the in-frame clones, and not every one. Here the sample spans tens of thousands of clones, 55% to 75% being singletons. The sequenced sample was peripheral blood, obtained from a patient treated with radiotherapy plus ipilimumab. Receptors were obtained from a human donor with non-small cell lung cancer that progressed on radiotherapy plus ipilimumab.

The rearrangement uses TRBV6-5 and TRBJ2-3; TRBD1 matches 7 bases. The CDR3 covers 14 residues. The V and J ends lost 7 bases and 3 bases, in that order; junction bases with no gene match: 7. The germline V gene has CDR1 MNHEY and CDR2 SVGAGI. CDR3 residues: CASKGRGYTDTQYF. The DNA for the CDR3 is TGTGCCAGCAAGGGCAGGGGGTATACAGATACGCAGTATTTT.

This clone has a single count. The chain employs TRBV15 and TRBJ1-3, with D possibly TRBD1 on 5 matching bases. The CDR3 is made up of 15 amino acids. The V gene's germline CDR1 is LNHNV and CDR2 YYDKDF (reference sequence). The V end was cut by 4 bases, the J end by 0 bases, with 10 bases between. The CDR3 here is CATSIGTVSGNTIYF. DNA of the CDR3: TGTGCCACCAGCATAGGGACGGTCTCTGGAAACACCATATATTTT.

The count of this clone is one. The chain employs TRBV11-3 and TRBJ2-1; 7 nucleotides align to TRBD1. The CDR3 totals 13 residues. V lost 5 bases, J lost 4 bases, and 2 bases stayed unmatched. Germline V gene sequence: CDR1 SGHNT, CDR2 YENEEA. CDR3 loop: CASSPGGYNEQFF. The CDR3 nucleotides are TGTGCCAGCAGCCCAGGGGGATACAATGAGCAGTTCTTC. Variable domain in full (rest from reference TRBV11-3 and TRBJ2-1): EAGVVQSPRYKIIEKKQPVAFWCNPISGHNTLYWYLQNLGQGPELLIRYENEEAVDDSQLPKDRFSAERLKGVDSTLKIQPAELGDSAVYLCASSPGGYNEQFFGPGTRLTVL.

The chain couples TRBV28 to TRBJ2-5, with D unresolved. The length of the CDR3 is 12 residues. Germline V lookup: CDR1 MDHEN, CDR2 SYDVKM. Trimming cost V 7 bases and J 5 bases, with 11 bases left between them. CDR3 protein: CASMQVGETQYF. The CDR3 DNA reads as TGTGCCAGCATGCAGGTGGGGGAGACCCAGTACTTC.

V usage is TRBV18 and J usage is TRBJ2-1, with D maybe TRBD2 (5 bases). V was trimmed by 0 bases and J by 6 bases, leaving 18 bases between them. The CDR3 extends over 17 amino acids. Germline V gives CDR1 KGHSH, CDR2 LQKENI. The CDR3 spells CASSPPGGHKRRNEQFF. The CDR3 coding sequence is TGTGCCAGCTCACCACCGGGCGGGCACAAACGACGCAATGAGCAGTTCTTC. The full variable domain, rest sourced from reference TRBV18 and TRBJ2-1, is NAGVMQNPRHLVRRRGQEARLRCSPMKGHSHVYWYRQLPEEGLKFMVYLQKENIIDESGMPKERFSAEFPKEGPSILRIQQVVRGDSAAYFCASSPPGGHKRRNEQFFGPGTRLTVL.

The chain combines TRBV11-2 with TRBJ2-1; D is perhaps TRBD1 (5 bases). This CDR3 comprises 12 residues. Germline loops: CDR1 SGHAT, CDR2 FQNNGV. Trimming stripped 3 bases from V and 10 bases from J, with 10 bases between. CDR3 bases: TGTGCCAGCAGCTTGGGGCTTTTAGAGCAGTTCTTC. As protein: CASSLGLLEQFF.

This clone was recorded a few times. The CDR3 here is CAISAGGMDLNTIYF. Here the CDR3 DNA reads TGTGCCATCAGTGCGGGGGGAATGGACCTAAACACCATATATTTT. The chain joins TRBV10-3 to TRBJ1-3, with TRBD1 as a possible D gene (5 bases). Trimming left V 4 bases short and J 6 bases short, with 16 bases between. Germline V gives CDR1 ENHRY, CDR2 SYGVKD. The CDR3 consists of 15 residues.

J is TRBJ2-7 and V is TRBV5-5; D may be TRBD2 (6 bases). Germline CDR1 and CDR2: SGHKS and YYEKEE (reference sequence). V lost 0 bases, J lost 3 bases, and 16 bases lay in between. This CDR3 is built from 16 residues. The DNA for the CDR3 is TGTGCCAGCAGCTTGGATTTCGTCAGGAGGGGCTACGAGCAGTACTTC. Protein sequence: CASSLDFVRRGYEQYF.

The J gene is TRBJ2-7, the V gene TRBV9; 14 nucleotides line up with TRBD2. Germline V gives CDR1 SGDLS, CDR2 YYNGEE. The CDR3 sequence is 18 residues long. With V trimmed by 4 bases and J by 3 bases, 12 bases remained unmatched. The CDR3 loop is CASSPGTSGRRRGYEQYF. The CDR3 DNA is TGTGCCAGCAGCCCGGGGACTAGCGGGAGACGGAGGGGCTACGAGCAGTACTTC.

This clone occurred a few times. This chain connects TRBV18 to TRBJ2-3; 14 nucleotides match TRBD2. The CDR3 covers 16 residues. Per the germline V gene, CDR1 is KGHSH and CDR2 is LQKENI. Germline trimming cut 0 bases from V and 7 bases from J; bases unmatched to any gene: 3. CDR3 bases: TGTGCCAGCTCACCACCGAGGACTAGCGGGAGGAATACGCAGTATTTT. This encodes CASSPPRTSGRNTQYF.

This clone is labeled medium-sized (0.01 to 0.1%). V gene TRBV9 combines with J gene TRBJ1-3; 9 nucleotides align to TRBD1. CDR3 size: 15 residues. CDR1 and CDR2 from the germline V gene are SGDLS and YYNGEE. Losses at the gene ends were 3 bases for V and 3 bases for J; bases not matched to a gene: 4. Here the CDR3 reads CASSATGGGGNTIYF. CDR3 nucleotides: TGTGCCAGCAGCGCGACAGGGGGTGGTGGAAACACCATATATTTT.

The chain links TRBV9 to TRBJ2-7, with 8 bases lining up with TRBD2. Per the germline V gene, CDR1 is SGDLS and CDR2 is YYNGEE. There are 15 residues in the CDR3. V trimming: 3 bases; J trimming: 5 bases; junction bases outside the gene matches: 10. Here the CDR3 reads CASSARGTSNHEQYF. Written as DNA, the CDR3 is TGTGCCAGCAGCGCGAGAGGGACTAGTAACCACGAGCAGTACTTC. The full variable domain, with the rest looked up from reference TRBV9 and TRBJ2-7, is DSGVTQTPKHLITATGQRVTLRCSPRSGDLSVYWYQQSLDQGLQFLIQYYNGEERAKGNILERFSAQQFPDLHSELNLSSLELGDSALYFCASSARGTSNHEQYFGPGTRLTVT.

The V and J genes are TRBV27 and TRBJ2-1; D gene ambiguous. CDR3 length: 15 residues. The germline CDR1 and CDR2 sequences are MNHEY and SMNVEV (reference sequence). V was clipped by 5 bases and J by 8 bases, with 19 bases between them. The CDR3 nucleotides are TGTGCCAGCAGTCCATTTTCCGGAGCAGGCCATGAGCAGTTCTTC. Its protein is CASSPFSGAGHEQFF.

The rearrangement joins TRBV2 to TRBJ2-7; D gene uncertain. Trimming took 8 bases from V and 4 from J, leaving 9 bases between them. The CDR3 length is 11 residues. Germline V gene sequence: CDR1 SNHLY, CDR2 FYNNEI. The CDR3 DNA reads as TGTGCCAGCGCGCGTTATTACGAGCAGTACTTC. Translating gives CASARYYEQYF.

The V call is TRBV30, the J call TRBJ1-6; tentative D call: TRBD1 (6 bases). The CDR3 contains 13 residues. Germline V gives CDR1 GTSNPN, CDR2 SVGIG (reference sequence). Trimming left V 0 bases short and J 10 bases short, with 10 bases between. CDR3 in amino acids: CAWSVGGVSPLHF. Written as DNA, the CDR3 is TGTGCCTGGAGTGTAGGGGGGGTCTCACCCCTCCACTTT.

The V and J genes are TRBV5-6 and TRBJ1-2; D might be TRBD1 (6 bases). CDR3 length equals 16 residues. Deletions cut 4 bases from V and 4 bases from J, with 20 bases between. The germline V gene has CDR1 SGHDT and CDR2 YYEEEE. The CDR3 bases are TGTGCCAGCAGCCCGGTCGTAGCAGGGGTTTCCTATGGCTACACCTTC. Its protein product is CASSPVVAGVSYGYTF.